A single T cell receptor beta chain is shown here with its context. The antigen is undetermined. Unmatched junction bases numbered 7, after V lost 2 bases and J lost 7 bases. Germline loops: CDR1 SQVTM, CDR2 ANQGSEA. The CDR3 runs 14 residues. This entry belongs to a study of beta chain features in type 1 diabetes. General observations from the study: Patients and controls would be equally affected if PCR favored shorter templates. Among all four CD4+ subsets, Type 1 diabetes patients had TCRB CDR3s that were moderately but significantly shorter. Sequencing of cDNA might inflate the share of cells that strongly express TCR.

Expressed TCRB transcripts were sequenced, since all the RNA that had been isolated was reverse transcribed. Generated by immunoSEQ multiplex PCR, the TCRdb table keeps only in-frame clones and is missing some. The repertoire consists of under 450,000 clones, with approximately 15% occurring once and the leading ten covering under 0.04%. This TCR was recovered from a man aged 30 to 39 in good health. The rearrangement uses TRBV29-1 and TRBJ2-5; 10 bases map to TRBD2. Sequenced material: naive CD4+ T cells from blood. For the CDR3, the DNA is TGCAGCGTTGAATTCCTAGCGGGAGAAGGGACCCAGTACTTC. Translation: CSVEFLAGEGTQYF.